This T cell receptor beta chain was recovered during a study of shared clonotypes between healthy human individuals. A note on this clone: Its antigen is unidentified.

CDR3 length: 15 amino acids. Trimming removed 4 bases from V and 7 bases from J; junction bases left unmatched: 6. The V gene's germline CDR1 is SGHRS and CDR2 YFSETQ. General study results and limits: The study found roughly 5% of naive CD4 clonotypes shared across a handful of donors.

TCRdb keeps only in-frame clones here, not all; method: immunoSEQ multiplex PCR. Of some 2,500,000 clones listed, over 85% are singletons. The chain links TRBV5-1 to TRBJ1-4, with 11 bases matching TRBD1. This TCR derives from a man between 18 and 35 years old in good health. Some clones in this sample may be carry-over from other donors' samples. The specimen sequenced was naive CD4+ T cells from PBMCs. The subset is: CD45RA+ positively selected. Here the CDR3 reads CASSPGTGGSEKLFF. CDR3 coding DNA: TGCGCCAGCAGCCCCGGGACAGGGGGTAGTGAAAAACTGTTTTTT.